Described below is a single T cell receptor beta chain sequence and its context. Its antigen is unknown. This record comes from a study of post-analysis software for immune sequencing data. Overall study: Included courses were relapsing-remitting and secondary progressive multiple sclerosis; progressive-relapsing multiple sclerosis was also included. Study-level findings and limits: Controls had lower frequencies than patients of roughly five TRBV segments, which included TRBV5-6, TRBV5-1 and TRBV20-1. Relative to controls, patients with multiple sclerosis showed significantly lower normalized Chao1 diversity. Strong co-clustering by F measure was seen for same-batch samples.

The authors incorporated unique molecular identifiers into the TCR beta cDNA libraries. Some 500,000 cDNA molecules were obtained per 1 to 10 million input T cells. Via MiXCR, TCRdb re-called the PCR reads, giving one row per CDR3 protein. This sample yields fewer than 850,000 distinct CDR3 sequences, of which approximately 44% are seen a single time; 4.9% belongs to the top ten. The ends were cut back, 4 bases at V and 1 base at J, with 8 bases in the middle. CDR3 length equals 15 residues. Sequencing was performed on blood. The sequence derives from a girl aged 5 to 17 with multiple sclerosis. J is TRBJ1-6 and V is TRBV12-3 or TRBV12-4; weak D call: TRBD1 (5 bases). CDR3 sequence: CASSYGGSYNSPLHF. CDR3 in DNA: TGTGCCAGCAGTTATGGGGGTTCCTATAATTCACCCCTCCACTTT.